A selection of T cell receptor beta chains follows, all from one sample in a study of cytomegalovirus exposure and HLA in healthy donors. Using immunoSEQ multiplex PCR, the repertoire was profiled, and TCRdb retains in-frame clones only, with some absent. The table includes some 140,000 clones, roughly nine tenths detected once. Sequencing was performed on PBMCs. These receptors originate from a man aged 18 to 29 in good health and CMV-seronegative. The CDR3 runs from the conserved cysteine through the conserved F or W. The D gene is left open where the match is weak. Clone size is shown for a subset of rows, as once, few, many or a class of expanded clone.

abundance,d_gene,j_gene,v_gene,CDR3aa,CDR3nt
.,TRBD2,TRBJ2-3,TRBV2,CASGPLGLAGDRTDTQYF,TGTGCCAGCGGCCCCCTGGGACTAGCGGGAGACCGCACAGATACGCAGTATTTT
.,TRBD1,TRBJ1-4,TRBV27,CASSSTDRSYEKLFF,TGTGCCAGCAGTTCTACGGACAGGAGCTATGAAAAACTGTTTTTT
.,TRBD2,TRBJ2-7,TRBV10-2,CASSEVLAGSGYEQYF,TGCGCCAGCAGTGAGGTACTAGCGGGAAGCGGGTACGAGCAGTACTTC
.,TRBD2,TRBJ2-3,TRBV5-6,CASNELAGADTQYF,TGTGCCAGCAACGAACTGGCGGGGGCAGATACGCAGTATTTT
.,TRBD1,TRBJ1-1,TRBV11-1,CVSSLQGMNTEAFF,TGTGTCAGCAGCTTACAGGGGATGAACACTGAAGCTTTCTTT
.,.,TRBJ1-1,TRBV9,CASSHLDRNKLNTEAFF,TGTGCCAGCAGCCATTTAGACAGGAATAAACTGAACACTGAAGCTTTCTTT
.,.,TRBJ2-3,TRBV5-6,CASSLKQDRKYF,TGTGCCAGCAGCTTGAAGCAAGATCGAAAGTATTTT
few,.,TRBJ1-2,TRBV6-1,CASSEKQNYGYTF,TGTGCCAGCAGTGAAAAACAGAACTATGGCTACACCTTC
.,.,TRBJ1-1,TRBV27,CASSLSTPGANTEAFF,TGTGCCAGCAGTTTATCGACCCCAGGGGCCAACACTGAAGCTTTCTTT
few,TRBD1,TRBJ1-2,TRBV28,CASSLQGADYGYTF,TGTGCCAGCAGCTTGCAGGGGGCTGACTATGGCTACACCTTC
.,TRBD1,TRBJ2-3,TRBV30,CAWGTGPDTQYF,TGTGCCTGGGGGACAGGGCCAGATACGCAGTATTTT
.,.,TRBJ2-2,TRBV5-8,CASSFTTGSNTGELFF,TGTGCCAGCAGCTTCACGACAGGCTCGAACACCGGGGAGCTGTTTTTT
.,.,TRBJ2-5,TRBV9,CASSVAGQAYQETQYF,TGTGCCAGCAGCGTAGCGGGACAAGCCTACCAAGAGACCCAGTACTTC
few,.,TRBJ1-2,TRBV12-5,CASGMGEGGYTF,TGTGCTAGTGGTATGGGGGAGGGTGGCTACACCTTC
.,.,TRBJ2-1,TRBV6-5,CASSYSIGQTHNEQFF,TGTGCCAGCAGTTACTCGATTGGACAGACACACAATGAGCAGTTCTTC
few,TRBD1,TRBJ2-7,TRBV9,CASAPGQGVEQYF,TGTGCCAGCGCACCGGGACAGGGGGTAGAGCAGTACTTC
few,.,TRBJ1-4,TRBV28,CASSFSGTPNEKLFF,TGTGCCAGCAGTTTCTCCGGGACACCGAATGAAAAACTGTTTTTT
.,TRBD2,TRBJ2-3,TRBV7-9,CASSLATSNSDTQYF,TGTGCCAGCAGCTTAGCGACTAGCAATTCAGATACGCAGTATTTT
.,.,TRBJ2-1,TRBV7-2,CASSHSHNEQFF,TGTGCCAGCAGCCACTCCCACAATGAGCAGTTCTTC
.,.,TRBJ2-7,TRBV9,CASSAGANSEQYF,TGTGCCAGCAGCGCAGGGGCGAACAGCGAGCAGTACTTC
.,TRBD2,TRBJ2-1,TRBV10-3,CAIELHLSGRAGNEQFF,TGTGCCATCGAACTACACCTTAGCGGGAGGGCCGGCAATGAGCAGTTCTTC
.,.,TRBJ2-7,TRBV30,CAWVDRQSSYEQYF,TGTGCCTGGGTGGACAGACAAAGCTCCTACGAGCAGTACTTC
.,.,TRBJ2-1,TRBV15,CATSEGSSYNEQFF,TGTGCCACCAGCGAGGGCAGCTCCTACAATGAGCAGTTCTTC
.,.,TRBJ2-5,TRBV19,CASSIELQETQYF,TGTGCCAGTAGTATAGAACTTCAAGAGACCCAGTACTTC
.,.,TRBJ1-1,TRBV30,CAWKTKGLTEAFF,TGTGCCTGGAAGACAAAGGGACTCACTGAAGCTTTCTTT
few,TRBD2,TRBJ2-3,TRBV7-6,CASSPSGGGTDTQYF,TGTGCCAGCAGCCCTAGCGGGGGAGGGACAGATACGCAGTATTTT
.,.,TRBJ2-7,TRBV19,CASSMDSFEQYF,TGTGCCAGTAGTATGGACTCCTTTGAGCAGTACTTC
.,.,TRBJ2-5,TRBV27,CASSLSYSYQETQYF,TGTGCCAGCAGTTTATCTTACAGCTACCAAGAGACCCAGTACTTC
.,.,TRBJ1-5,TRBV5-6,CASSLAGHDSNQPQHF,TGTGCCAGCAGCTTGGCCGGTCATGATAGCAATCAGCCCCAGCATTTT
.,.,TRBJ2-7,TRBV27,CASSLLGVGAPPIPEYF,TGTGCCAGCAGTTTATTAGGAGTGGGTGCTCCCCCTATTCCAGAGTACTTC
once,TRBD1,TRBJ1-1,TRBV5-6,CASSLKAGGIAFF,TGTGCCAGCAGCTTGAAAGCAGGGGGGATAGCTTTCTTT
.,TRBD2,TRBJ2-1,TRBV29-1,CSVEEGGRDEQFF,TGCAGCGTTGAAGAGGGTGGGAGGGATGAGCAGTTCTTC
.,.,TRBJ2-1,TRBV5-4,CASSFTGESSYNEQFF,TGTGCCAGCAGCTTTACAGGAGAAAGCTCCTACAATGAGCAGTTCTTC
once,.,TRBJ2-5,TRBV5-6,CASSNGADQTQYF,TGTGCCAGCAGCAACGGAGCCGACCAGACCCAGTACTTC
.,.,TRBJ1-1,TRBV13,CASSLGGSGAEAFF,TGTGCCAGCAGCTTAGGGGGCTCGGGGGCTGAAGCTTTCTTT
.,.,TRBJ2-5,TRBV21-1,CASSKDPRGLGETQYF,TGTGCCAGCAGCAAAGACCCCAGGGGGCTAGGGGAGACCCAGTACTTC
once,TRBD2,TRBJ2-1,TRBV7-9,CAGRTSGRTNEQFF,TGTGCCGGTAGGACTAGCGGGAGAACGAATGAGCAGTTCTTC
.,TRBD1,TRBJ2-1,TRBV10-3,CAIKRQGESVDEQFF,TGTGCCATCAAACGCCAGGGGGAGTCGGTCGATGAGCAGTTCTTC
few,TRBD1,TRBJ1-2,TRBV6-5,CASSHRGPYGYTF,TGTGCCAGCAGCCACAGGGGCCCTTATGGCTACACCTTC
.,TRBD2,TRBJ2-3,TRBV25-1,CASSTGLAGSTDTQYF,TGTGCCAGCTCGACGGGACTAGCGGGGAGCACAGATACGCAGTATTTT
.,TRBD1,TRBJ2-2,TRBV27,CASSTKGASGTGELFF,TGTGCCAGCAGTACTAAGGGGGCTTCGGGCACCGGGGAGCTGTTTTTT
.,.,TRBJ2-2,TRBV6-1,CASSETDTGELFF,TGTGCCAGCAGTGAGACTGATACCGGGGAGCTGTTTTTT
once,TRBD2,TRBJ2-1,TRBV27,CASSLTGLAGYDNEQFF,TGTGCCAGCAGTTTAACGGGACTAGCGGGATACGACAATGAGCAGTTCTTC
.,TRBD2,TRBJ2-1,TRBV27,CASNLLGTSGSHEQFF,TGTGCCAGCAACCTCCTCGGGACTAGCGGGAGTCATGAGCAGTTCTTC
.,.,TRBJ1-5,TRBV10-3,CAISESGGDQPQHF,TGTGCCATCAGTGAGTCAGGGGGAGATCAGCCCCAGCATTTT
once,TRBD1,TRBJ1-1,TRBV5-6,CASSLFGTVNTEAFF,TGTGCCAGCAGCTTGTTCGGGACAGTGAACACTGAAGCTTTCTTT
.,TRBD1,TRBJ1-2,TRBV28,CASSPYIGEYIDRDYGYTF,TGTGCCAGCAGTCCGTACATAGGGGAATACATAGACAGGGACTATGGCTACACCTTC
.,TRBD1,TRBJ2-3,TRBV4-3,CASSPDGPGQRLTDTQYF,TGCGCCAGCAGCCCGGATGGACCGGGACAGAGACTTACAGATACGCAGTATTTT